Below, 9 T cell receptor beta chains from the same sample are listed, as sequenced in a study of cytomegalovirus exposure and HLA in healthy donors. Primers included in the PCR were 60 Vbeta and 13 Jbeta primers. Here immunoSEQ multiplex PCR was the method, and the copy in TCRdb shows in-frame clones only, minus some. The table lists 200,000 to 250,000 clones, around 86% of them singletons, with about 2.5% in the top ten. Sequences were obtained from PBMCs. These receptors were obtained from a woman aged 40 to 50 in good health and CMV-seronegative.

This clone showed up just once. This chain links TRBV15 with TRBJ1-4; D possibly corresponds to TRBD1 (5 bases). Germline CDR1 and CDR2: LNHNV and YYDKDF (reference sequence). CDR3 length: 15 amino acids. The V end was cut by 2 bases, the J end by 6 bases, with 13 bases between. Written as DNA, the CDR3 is TGTGCCACCAGCAGACCAGGGATCATGGATGAAAAACTGTTTTTT. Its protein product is CATSRPGIMDEKLFF.

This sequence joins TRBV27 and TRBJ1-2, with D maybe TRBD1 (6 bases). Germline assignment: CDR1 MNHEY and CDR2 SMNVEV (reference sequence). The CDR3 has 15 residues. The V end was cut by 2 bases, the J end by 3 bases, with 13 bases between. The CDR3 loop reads CASSLVGGPHYGYTF. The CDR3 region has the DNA TGTGCCAGCAGTTTAGTCGGGGGGCCCCACTATGGCTACACCTTC.

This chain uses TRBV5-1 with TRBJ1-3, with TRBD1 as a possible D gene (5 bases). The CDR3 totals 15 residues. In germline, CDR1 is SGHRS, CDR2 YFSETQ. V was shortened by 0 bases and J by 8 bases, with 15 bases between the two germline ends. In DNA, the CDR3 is TGCGCCAGCAGCTTGGATCGCAGCGTAGGGGACACCATATATTTT. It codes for CASSLDRSVGDTIYF.

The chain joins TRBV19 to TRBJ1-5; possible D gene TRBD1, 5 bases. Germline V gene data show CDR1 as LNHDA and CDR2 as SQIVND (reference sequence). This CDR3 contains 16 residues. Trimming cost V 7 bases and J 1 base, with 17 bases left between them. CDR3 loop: CASTNNGGNSNQPQHF. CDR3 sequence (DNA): TGTGCCAGTACCAATAACGGGGGGAACAGCAATCAGCCCCAGCATTTT.

The CDR3 bases are TGTGCCAGCAGTGTAACAGGGGATGAAAAACTGTTTTTT. It codes for CASSVTGDEKLFF. The chain has TRBV2 and TRBJ1-4; 7 bases fit TRBD1. The trim removed 4 bases at V and 6 bases at J, leaving 2 bases unmatched. This CDR3 has 13 amino acids. Germline CDR1 is SNHLY and CDR2 is FYNNEI.

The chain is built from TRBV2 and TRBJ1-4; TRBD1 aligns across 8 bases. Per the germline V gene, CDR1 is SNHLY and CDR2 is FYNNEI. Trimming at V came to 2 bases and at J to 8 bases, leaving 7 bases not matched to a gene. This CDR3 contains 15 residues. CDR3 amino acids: CASSEITGGKEKLFF. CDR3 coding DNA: TGTGCCAGCAGTGAAATTACAGGGGGGAAGGAAAAACTGTTTTTT.

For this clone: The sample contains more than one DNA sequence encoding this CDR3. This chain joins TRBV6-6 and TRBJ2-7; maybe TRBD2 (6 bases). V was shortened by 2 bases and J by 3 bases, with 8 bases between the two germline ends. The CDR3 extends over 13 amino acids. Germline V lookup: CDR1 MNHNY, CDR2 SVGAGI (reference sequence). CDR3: CASSYGGSYEQYF. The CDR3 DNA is TGTGCCAGCAGTTACGGGGGGAGCTACGAGCAGTACTTC.

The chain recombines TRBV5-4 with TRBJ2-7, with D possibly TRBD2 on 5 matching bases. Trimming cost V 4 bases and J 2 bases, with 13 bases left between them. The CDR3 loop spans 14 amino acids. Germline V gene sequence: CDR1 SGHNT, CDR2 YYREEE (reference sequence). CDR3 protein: CASSVGLRTYEQYF. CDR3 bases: TGTGCCAGCAGCGTAGGACTGAGAACCTACGAGCAGTACTTC.

DNA of the CDR3: TGTGCCAGCAGCTTAACAGGGGGCAATCAGCCCCAGCATTTT. Encoded protein: CASSLTGGNQPQHF. V and J are TRBV7-2 and TRBJ1-5, with TRBD1 identical over 7 bases. From germline, CDR1 is SGHTA and CDR2 FQGNSA. With V trimmed by 2 bases and J by 2 bases, 0 bases remained unmatched. The CDR3 totals 14 residues.